Below, 4 T cell receptor beta chains from the same sample are listed, as sequenced in a study of early T cells in non-severe SARS-CoV-2 infection. TCRdb recomputed calls from the 5' RACE reads with MiXCR, one row per CDR3 protein. The repertoire has approximately 76,000 distinct CDR3 sequences, roughly an eighth of them found once; the top ten carry roughly 3%. The source material was whole blood. The receptors were gathered from an adult who was a healthcare worker with PCR-confirmed SARS-CoV-2 infection or an uninfected control (not recorded which).

Note on this clonotype: A much larger clone is a single base away; this may be a read error. The chain combines TRBV20-1 with TRBJ2-7; TRBD2 might be the D (6 bases). Germline CDR1 reads DFQATT; CDR2 reads SNEGSKA (reference sequence). V gave up 5 bases and J gave up 4 bases, with 21 bases separating them. The length of the CDR3 is 15 residues. CDR3 residues: CSASRMEGLRYEQYF. The CDR3 DNA follows: TGCAGTGCTTCTCGTATGGAGGGGTTGAGGTACGAGCAGTACTTC.

The table lists this clonotype with many counts. V gene TRBV5-1 combines with J gene TRBJ2-1, with 7 bases lining up with TRBD1. The V gene's germline CDR1 is SGHRS and CDR2 YFSETQ. The CDR3 extends over 16 amino acids. Trimming at V came to 3 bases and at J to 5 bases, leaving 11 bases not matched to a gene. CDR3 loop: CASSSYKGGMDNEQFF. As DNA, the CDR3 is TGCGCCAGCAGCTCGTACAAAGGGGGCATGGACAATGAGCAGTTCTTC.

In this sample, this clonotype turned up a few times. The chain links TRBV5-1 to TRBJ2-2; 10 bases agree with TRBD2. The CDR3 has 16 residues. CDR1 SGHRS and CDR2 YFSETQ come from the germline V gene. The V and J ends lost 1 base and 7 bases, in that order; junction bases with no gene match: 7. CDR3 protein: CASSLPSGGSGGELFF. The CDR3 DNA reads as TGCGCCAGCAGCTTGCCTAGCGGGGGCTCCGGCGGGGAGCTGTTTTTT.

The chain has TRBV29-1 and TRBJ1-1, with D unresolved. Between the trimmed V and J ends, which lost 5 bases and 6 bases, there was a span of 7 bases. CDR3 size: 10 residues. Per the germline V gene, CDR1 is SQVTM and CDR2 is ANQGSEA. In nucleotides, the CDR3 is TGCAGCGTTTCGGAGGCTGAAGCTTTCTTT. Translation gives CSVSEAEAFF.